This TCR beta chain was captured in a study of vaccination effects on CD4 cells after COVID-19. General study results and limits: Marked clonal contraction was seen late after vaccination (in both infection- and vaccine-induced clones). Healthy vaccinees' vaccine-induced clones included only 1 of 255 cross-reacting with common cold coronaviruses.

Antigen-specific CD4+ T cells were expanded (with viral peptide pools) by the ViraFEST assay ahead of sequencing. Having been cultured for 10 days, the cells underwent CD4+ T cell isolation. Culturing of 1.5 million to 2.5 million PBMC per well took place with roughly 10 IU/ml IL-2 and approximately 9.1 ug/ml peptides. Half the medium was swapped for IL-2 medium on days 3 and 7. As regards this clone: Its specificity is not known.

Clones were read by immunoSEQ multiplex PCR, and TCRdb kept only the in-frame ones, dropping some. Of some 59,000 clones detected, 75% to 90% appear once; the ten largest clones hold about 2.3%. The CDR3 is 15 residues long. V gave up 2 bases and J gave up 2 bases, with 11 bases separating them. Germline V CDR1 and CDR2: KGHSH, LQKENI. The rearrangement uses TRBV18 and TRBJ2-3; no clear D gene. Sequencing used CD4+ T cells from PBMCs cultured with HCoV-229E spike peptides, obtained before COVID-19 vaccination. The clonotype originates from a human donor who received a COVID-19 vaccine. The CDR3 region has the DNA TGTGCCAGCTCACCATTAAGGGTCCCCACAGATACGCAGTATTTT. Translating gives CASSPLRVPTDTQYF.